These 25 T cell receptor beta chains were sequenced from one sample in a study of T cell repertoires in cytomegalovirus infection. TCRdb re-analysed the reads in MiXCR, keeping a single row per CDR3 protein. The table includes around 570,000 distinct CDR3 sequences, 35% to 50% detected once. For these receptors, no antigen is known. Sequencing was performed on cultured PBMCs, taken from culture after CMV antigen stimulation. These receptors all stem from a human donor in good health (CMV status not recorded). Some clones in this sample may be carry-over from other donors' samples.

This clonotype has more than one count but fewer than ten. The CDR3 DNA sequence: TGTGCCAGCACTCGACAGCTTTCGGAGACCCAGTACTTC. Its protein product is CASTRQLSETQYF. The gene calls are TRBV2 and TRBJ2-5; perhaps TRBD1 as D (5 bases). Trimming cost V 7 bases and J 5 bases, with 14 bases left between them. The germline gives CDR1 SNHLY, CDR2 FYNNEI. The CDR3 length is 13 residues.

The rearrangement uses TRBV7-2 and TRBJ2-1; TRBD2 aligns across 10 bases. CDR1 and CDR2 from the germline V gene are SGHTA and FQGNSA. V shed 5 bases and J 6 bases; nucleotides not matched to a gene: 10. CDR3 size: 16 residues. The CDR3 reads CASSPLAGTVGNEQFF. CDR3 DNA: TGTGCCAGCAGCCCACTAGCGGGAACAGTCGGCAATGAGCAGTTCTTC.

The table lists this clonotype with a few counts. The V call is TRBV7-8, the J call TRBJ2-7; 7 bases line up with TRBD2. V lost 5 bases and J lost 2; bases outside the gene matches: 9. This CDR3 has 15 amino acids. Germline CDR1 SGHVS, CDR2 FQNEAQ. This chain's CDR3 is CASSPISGDAYEQYF. The DNA of the CDR3 is TGTGCCAGCAGCCCAATAAGCGGGGACGCCTACGAGCAGTACTTC. Full variable domain (remainder filled in from reference TRBV7-8 and TRBJ2-7): GAGVSQSPRYKVAKRGQDVALRCDPISGHVSLFWYQQALGQGPEFLTYFQNEAQLDKSGLPSDRFFAERPEGSVSTLKIQRTQQEDSAVYLCASSPISGDAYEQYFGPGTRLTVT.

The chain recombines TRBV7-9 with TRBJ1-1; 7 bases match TRBD1. Germline V gives CDR1 SEHNR, CDR2 FQNEAQ (reference sequence). With 7 bases clipped from V and 0 bases from J, the junction kept 8 bases outside the gene matches. This CDR3 has 15 residues. Written as DNA, the CDR3 is TGTGCCAGCACCCAGGGGGAGCGGATGAACACTGAAGCTTTCTTT. Amino acid sequence: CASTQGERMNTEAFF. Looking up the rest from reference TRBV7-9 and TRBJ1-1 gives the full variable domain: DTGVSQNPRHKITKRGQNVTFRCDPISEHNRLYWYRQTLGQGPEFLTYFQNEAQLEKSRLLSDRFSAERPKGSFSTLEIQRTEQGDSAMYLCASTQGERMNTEAFFGQGTRLTVV.

This chain joins TRBV29-1 and TRBJ2-5, with D possibly TRBD1 on 6 matching bases. The CDR3 totals 13 residues. CDR1 and CDR2 (germline): SQVTM, ANQGSEA. V was pared by 4 bases and J by 3 bases, with 12 bases between. The CDR3 bases are TGCAGCGTTGGGATACAGGGAAAAGAGACCCAGTACTTC. It codes for CSVGIQGKETQYF.

J is TRBJ1-1 and V is TRBV27; D gene uncertain. The CDR3 runs to 11 residues. The V end lost 6 bases, the J end lost 3 bases, and 5 bases lay between the germline ends. Germline assignment: CDR1 MNHEY and CDR2 SMNVEV (reference sequence). The CDR3 protein is CASSGYTEAFF. The CDR3 nucleotides read TGTGCCAGCAGCGGATACACTGAAGCTTTCTTT.

V usage is TRBV5-5 and J usage is TRBJ2-2, with 8 positions matching TRBD1. The trim removed 4 bases at V and 6 bases at J, leaving 14 bases unmatched. The CDR3 length is 17 residues. Per the germline V gene, CDR1 is SGHKS and CDR2 is YYEKEE (reference sequence). The CDR3 region is CASSPLLLDRVAGELFF. The CDR3 region has the DNA TGTGCCAGCAGCCCTCTTCTGCTGGACAGGGTGGCCGGGGAGCTGTTTTTT.

This clonotype was observed a handful of times. This sequence joins TRBV10-3 and TRBJ2-3, with 9 bases lining up with TRBD2. Trimming removed 5 bases from V and 2 bases from J; junction bases left unmatched: 2. The CDR3 is 14 amino acids. The germline V gene encodes CDR1 ENHRY and CDR2 SYGVKD. This CDR3 is CAISLAGVTDTQYF. CDR3 bases: TGTGCCATCAGTTTAGCGGGGGTCACAGATACGCAGTATTTT.

The chain is built from TRBV11-2 and TRBJ2-7; tentatively, D is TRBD2 (6 bases). Germline V lookup: CDR1 SGHAT, CDR2 FQNNGV. CDR3 length: 15 residues. V was shortened by 1 base and J by 6 bases, with 16 bases between the two germline ends. CDR3 DNA: TGTGCCAGCAGCTTAGGGGCGGGATGGGCTTTCGAGCAGTACTTC. This gives the protein CASSLGAGWAFEQYF.

This clonotype was found a few times. The chain is built from TRBV5-4 and TRBJ2-3; 7 nucleotides match TRBD2. The junction had 7 bases not matched to a gene; V was cut back by 0 bases and J by 3 bases. This CDR3 spans 16 amino acids. Per the germline V gene, CDR1 is SGHNT and CDR2 is YYREEE (reference sequence). The CDR3, as DNA: TGTGCCAGCAGCTTGGCCGGGGGGACTTTTACAGATACGCAGTATTTT. Protein: CASSLAGGTFTDTQYF. Based on the CDR3 plus reference TRBV5-4 and TRBJ2-3, the full variable domain is ETGVTQSPTHLIKTRGQQVTLRCSSQSGHNTVSWYQQALGQGPQFIFQYYREEENGRGNFPPRFSGLQFPNYSSELNVNALELDDSALYLCASSLAGGTFTDTQYFGPGTRLTVL.

This clonotype was found a few times. The chain carries TRBV7-2 and TRBJ2-1, with a tentative D call TRBD2 (5 bases). Per the germline V gene, CDR1 is SGHTA and CDR2 is FQGNSA. CDR3 length: 15 residues. V lost 0 bases, J lost 8 bases, and 14 bases lay in between. This CDR3 reads CASSLALISVHEQFF. CDR3 nucleotides: TGTGCCAGCAGCTTAGCGCTGATTAGCGTGCATGAGCAGTTCTTC.

This clonotype was detected a few times. The V call is TRBV6-2 or TRBV6-3, the J call TRBJ2-2, with 7 bases matching TRBD2. Per germline, CDR1 MNHEY and CDR2 SVGEGT. V trimming: 0 bases; J trimming: 5 bases; junction bases outside the gene matches: 0. The CDR3 extends over 14 amino acids. The CDR3 region has the DNA TGTGCCAGCAGTTACTCGCGGGGGACCGGGGAGCTGTTTTTT. Its protein is CASSYSRGTGELFF.

The chain recombines TRBV10-3 with TRBJ2-4; D is ambiguous. The CDR3 length is 17 residues. V was cut by 0 bases and J by 2 bases, with 14 bases left in between. Per the germline V gene, CDR1 is ENHRY and CDR2 is SYGVKD. The CDR3 nucleotides read TGTGCCATCAGTGAGTCAACGGTCCCCCGAACCAAAAACATTCAGTACTTC. Amino acids: CAISESTVPRTKNIQYF.

This clonotype was seen more than once but under ten times. The V gene is TRBV6-1, the J gene TRBJ1-5; D is possibly TRBD1 (6 bases). This CDR3 is 14 amino acids long. In germline, CDR1 is MNHNS, CDR2 SASEGT. V was clipped by 6 bases and J by 4 bases, with 13 bases between them. The CDR3 nucleotides read TGTGCCAGCAGCCCCAACGGACAGAATCAGCCCCAGCATTTT. It is translated as CASSPNGQNQPQHF.

This clonotype showed up just a few times. The rearrangement joins TRBV7-2 to TRBJ2-5; D possibly corresponds to TRBD1 (6 bases). Between the trimmed V and J ends, which lost 5 bases and 5 bases, there was a span of 18 bases. Germline assignment: CDR1 SGHTA and CDR2 FQGNSA. The CDR3 totals 15 residues. The CDR3, as DNA: TGTGCCAGCAGCCTCTCCAGGGGTGTTCCGGAGACCCAGTACTTC. Protein sequence: CASSLSRGVPETQYF.

The V gene is TRBV28, the J gene TRBJ1-1; TRBD1 aligns across 8 bases. This CDR3 is built from 15 residues. The junction had 12 bases not matched to a gene; V was cut back by 8 bases and J by 4 bases. Looked up from germline, CDR1 is MDHEN and CDR2 is SYDVKM. The CDR3 nucleotides read TGTGCCAGCGCCTCAGGGGGCGCCCGGGCCACTGAAGCTTTCTTT. Translated, it gives CASASGGARATEAFF. The full variable domain, in which reference TRBV28 and TRBJ1-1 provide the parts outside the CDR3, is DVKVTQSSRYLVKRTGEKVFLECVQDMDHENMFWYRQDPGLGLRLIYFSYDVKMKEKGDIPEGYSVSREKKERFSLILESASTNQTSMYLCASASGGARATEAFFGQGTRLTVV.

This chain joins TRBV11-2 and TRBJ2-3; TRBD2 matches at 7 bases. The germline V gene encodes CDR1 SGHAT and CDR2 FQNNGV. After removal of 4 bases from V and 2 bases from J, the junction contained 6 bases not matched to a gene. The CDR3 is made up of 15 amino acids. The DNA of the CDR3 is TGTGCCAGCAGCTCGACGGCGGGGGACACAGATACGCAGTATTTT. It encodes CASSSTAGDTDTQYF.

This chain links TRBV12-3 or TRBV12-4 with TRBJ1-4, with D perhaps TRBD1 (6 bases). Trimming cost V 6 bases and J 3 bases, with 14 bases left between them. CDR3 length: 15 amino acids. CDR3 amino acids: CASSIQGLPNEKLFF. The CDR3 coding sequence is TGTGCCAGCAGCATACAGGGACTTCCTAATGAAAAACTGTTTTTT.

This clonotype was observed a handful of times. This chain connects TRBV7-2 to TRBJ1-5; D possibly corresponds to TRBD1 (6 bases). The CDR3 runs 14 residues. Germline values: CDR1 SGHTA, CDR2 FQGNSA. V lost 3 bases and J lost 7, with 13 bases in between. The CDR3 here is CASSLSRQGQPQHF. The CDR3 DNA reads TGTGCCAGCAGCTTGTCGCGGCAGGGGCAGCCCCAGCATTTT.

DNA of the CDR3: TGTGCCACCAGCAGAGAGGGGGGGGCAGGGAGGTTCCAAGAGACCCAGTACTTC. Translation: CATSREGGAGRFQETQYF. The chain carries TRBV15 and TRBJ2-5; D might be TRBD2 (7 bases). With 0 bases removed from V and 1 base from J, the gap between germline ends came to 18 bases. CDR1 LNHNV and CDR2 YYDKDF come from the germline V gene (reference sequence). The CDR3 contains 18 residues.

A single count supports this clonotype. The chain is built from TRBV20-1 and TRBJ2-7, with 7 bases matching TRBD1. The CDR3 loop spans 12 amino acids. Germline CDR1 is DFQATT and CDR2 is SNEGSKA (reference sequence). Trimming removed 6 bases from V and 3 bases from J; junction bases left unmatched: 5. This chain's CDR3 is CSAGDRNYEQYF. CDR3 DNA sequence: TGCAGTGCGGGGGACAGAAACTACGAGCAGTACTTC.

V gene TRBV6-1 combines with J gene TRBJ1-1, with D maybe TRBD1 (6 bases). The CDR3 has 14 amino acids. Trimming removed 5 bases from V and 0 bases from J, with 10 bases in between. The V gene's germline CDR1 is MNHNS and CDR2 SASEGT. The CDR3 DNA reads TGTGCCAGCAGTTTCCACAGGGTGAACACTGAAGCTTTCTTT. It codes for CASSFHRVNTEAFF.

The sample holds a few counts of this clonotype. This chain joins TRBV10-3 and TRBJ2-7; no firm D call. CDR1 is ENHRY and CDR2 is SYGVKD in the germline V gene. V was clipped by 6 bases and J by 2 bases, with 5 bases between them. The CDR3 covers 11 residues. DNA of the CDR3: TGTGCCATCAGGGGGACCTACGAGCAGTACTTC. Protein: CAIRGTYEQYF.

V usage is TRBV7-8 and J usage is TRBJ2-7; 9 bases are a match to TRBD1. The CDR3 runs to 14 residues. CDR1 is SGHVS, CDR2 FQNEAQ, per germline. The V and J ends lost 1 base and 4 bases, in that order; junction bases with no gene match: 2. The CDR3 DNA is TGTGCCAGCAGCTTAGTTGACAGGGGGTACGAGCAGTACTTC. Encoded protein: CASSLVDRGYEQYF.

The chain has TRBV6-1 and TRBJ2-4; no clear D gene. The CDR3 runs 13 residues. Trimming took off 4 bases at V and 8 bases at J, with 12 bases between the two ends. From germline, CDR1 is MNHNS and CDR2 SASEGT. The CDR3 loop is CASSAVQKDIQYF. CDR3 DNA: TGTGCCAGCAGTGCCGTGCAGAAGGACATTCAGTACTTC.